This TCR beta chain was retrieved from a study of shared clonotypes between healthy human individuals. Study-level information: CD4 naive and CD4 memory each took three plates per donor, while CD8 naive took two and CD8 memory one. Study observations and caveats: Investigators collected only blood, and repertoires in tissues likely differ. Lower generation probabilities were found for non-shared clonotypes than for those shared by all four donors.

The assay was immunoSEQ multiplex PCR, and TCRdb's table has in-frame clones only and misses some. The sample carries a few million clones, 93% recorded once. As for this clone: The target antigen is unknown.

In the naive CD8 group, cells lacked CD45RO and were positively selected for CCR7, so terminally differentiated effector memory CD45RA+ cells were left out. The study enrolled healthy HIV-negative adults without recent acute infections or vaccinations as donors. This sequence was found in a man younger than 35 in good health. Some clones in this sample may be carry-over from other donors' samples. Sequences were obtained from naive CD8+ T cells from PBMCs.

Here the CDR3 DNA reads TGTGCCAGTAGTGGGATGGAGGCCGGCTACACCTTC. It is translated as CASSGMEAGYTF. The chain is built from TRBV19 and TRBJ1-2, with no clear D. The CDR3 loop spans 12 amino acids. V lost 5 bases and J lost 8, with 12 bases in between. Looked up from germline, CDR1 is LNHDA and CDR2 is SQIVND (reference sequence).